The next 7 T cell receptor beta chains were all read from a single sample in a study of T cell repertoires in cytomegalovirus infection. These receptors are not linked to any known antigen. TCRdb recomputed calls from the reads with MiXCR, one row per CDR3 protein. Of 310,000 or so distinct CDR3 sequences in the sample, around 25% were seen once. Source: cultured PBMCs, taken from culture after CMV antigen stimulation. Source of these receptors: a human donor in good health (CMV status not recorded). Some clones in this sample may be carry-over from other donors' samples.

This chain links TRBV19 with TRBJ2-1; D is possibly TRBD2 (6 bases). V was pared by 5 bases and J by 9 bases, with 23 bases between. Germline CDR1 is LNHDA and CDR2 is SQIVND (reference sequence). CDR3 length: 16 amino acids. CDR3 nucleotides: TGTGCCAGTAGTCCCGAAACTAGCCGGAATTTCGGTGAGCAGTTCTTC. It specifies CASSPETSRNFGEQFF.

V and J are TRBV19 and TRBJ1-5, with TRBD1 as a possible D gene (6 bases). Trimming took 3 bases from V and 3 from J, leaving 15 bases between them. This CDR3 contains 16 residues. From germline, CDR1 is LNHDA and CDR2 SQIVND (reference sequence). DNA for the CDR3: TGTGCCAGTAGTATCTCCCGACAGGTATACAATCAGCCCCAGCATTTT. It translates to CASSISRQVYNQPQHF.

J is TRBJ1-1 and V is TRBV19; D may be TRBD1 (5 bases). Trimming shortened V by 4 bases and J by 3 bases, and 12 bases separated the two germline ends. The germline V gene has CDR1 LNHDA and CDR2 SQIVND (reference sequence). The CDR3 is 14 residues long. The CDR3 DNA is TGTGCCAGTAGTACCCACCGGGGGGACACTGAAGCTTTCTTT. It codes for CASSTHRGDTEAFF.

The CDR3 reads CASSMGGPEQFF. The CDR3 bases are TGTGCCAGTAGTATGGGAGGGCCCGAGCAGTTCTTC. The genes are TRBV19 and TRBJ2-1; TRBD2 agrees at 7 bases. The V gene's germline CDR1 is LNHDA and CDR2 SQIVND (reference sequence). J was trimmed by 10 bases and V by 3 bases; bases with no gene match: 3. The CDR3 runs to 12 residues.

The chain couples TRBV28 to TRBJ2-5; 8 bases are a match to TRBD1. Germline V gene data show CDR1 as MDHEN and CDR2 as SYDVKM. Trimming took 4 bases from V and 1 from J; bases not matched to a gene: 8. The CDR3 is made up of 16 amino acids. In nucleotides, the CDR3 is TGTGCCAGCAGTTACCCAACCGGGACAGGCCAAGAGACCCAGTACTTC. It codes for CASSYPTGTGQETQYF. Filled out from reference TRBV28 and TRBJ2-5, the complete variable domain reads DVKVTQSSRYLVKRTGEKVFLECVQDMDHENMFWYRQDPGLGLRLIYFSYDVKMKEKGDIPEGYSVSREKKERFSLILESASTNQTSMYLCASSYPTGTGQETQYFGPGTRLLVL.

The chain uses TRBV20-1 and TRBJ1-3; D unresolved. V was pared by 2 bases and J by 13 bases, with 12 bases between. The CDR3 is 11 amino acids. Looked up from germline, CDR1 is DFQATT and CDR2 is SNEGSKA (reference sequence). The CDR3 DNA sequence: TGCAGTGCTAGATTAAGCAGTTCTATATATTTT. Amino acid sequence: CSARLSSSIYF.

J is TRBJ2-3 and V is TRBV5-1; D call uncertain. The CDR3 runs to 12 residues. The V end was cut by 5 bases, the J end by 6 bases, with 10 bases between. Germline values: CDR1 SGHRS, CDR2 YFSETQ. The CDR3 nucleotides are TGCGCCAGCAGGGTTGGCGCGGATACGCAGTATTTT. It codes for CASRVGADTQYF.